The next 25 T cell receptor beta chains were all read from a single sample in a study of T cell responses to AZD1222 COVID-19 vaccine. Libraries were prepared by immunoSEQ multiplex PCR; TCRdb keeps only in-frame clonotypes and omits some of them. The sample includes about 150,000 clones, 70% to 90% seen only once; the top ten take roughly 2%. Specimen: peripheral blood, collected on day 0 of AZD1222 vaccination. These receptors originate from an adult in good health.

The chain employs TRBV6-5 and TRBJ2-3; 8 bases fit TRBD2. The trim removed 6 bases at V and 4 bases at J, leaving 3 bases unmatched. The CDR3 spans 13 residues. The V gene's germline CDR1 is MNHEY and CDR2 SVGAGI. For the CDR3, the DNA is TGTGCCAGCAGGCGGGAGGTCCCAGATACGCAGTATTTT. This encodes CASRREVPDTQYF.

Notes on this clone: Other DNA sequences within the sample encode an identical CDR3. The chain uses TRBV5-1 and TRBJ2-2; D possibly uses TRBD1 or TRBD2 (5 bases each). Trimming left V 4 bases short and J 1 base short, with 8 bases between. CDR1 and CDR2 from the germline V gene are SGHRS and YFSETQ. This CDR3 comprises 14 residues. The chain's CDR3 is CASSRDLNTGELFF. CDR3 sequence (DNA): TGCGCCAGCAGCCGGGACCTGAACACCGGGGAGCTGTTTTTT.

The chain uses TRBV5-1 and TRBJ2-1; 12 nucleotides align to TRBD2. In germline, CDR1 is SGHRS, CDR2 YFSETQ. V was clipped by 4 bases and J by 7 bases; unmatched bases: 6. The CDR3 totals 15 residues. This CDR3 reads CASSRLAGVGNEQFF. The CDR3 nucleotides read TGCGCCAGCAGCCGACTAGCGGGAGTAGGAAATGAGCAGTTCTTC.

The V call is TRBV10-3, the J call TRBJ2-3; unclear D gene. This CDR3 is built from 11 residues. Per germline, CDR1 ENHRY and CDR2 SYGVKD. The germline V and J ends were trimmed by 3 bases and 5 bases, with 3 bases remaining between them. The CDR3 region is CAISDKDTQYF. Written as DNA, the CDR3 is TGTGCCATCAGTGATAAAGATACGCAGTATTTT.

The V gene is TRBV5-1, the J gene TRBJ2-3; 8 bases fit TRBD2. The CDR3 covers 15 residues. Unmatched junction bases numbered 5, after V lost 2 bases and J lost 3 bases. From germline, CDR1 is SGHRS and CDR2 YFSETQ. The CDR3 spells CASSFQAGETDTQYF. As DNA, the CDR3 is TGCGCCAGCAGCTTCCAAGCGGGAGAGACAGATACGCAGTATTTT. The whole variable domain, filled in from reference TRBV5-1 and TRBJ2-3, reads KAGVTQTPRYLIKTRGQQVTLSCSPISGHRSVSWYQQTPGQGLQFLFEYFSETQRNKGNFPGRFSGRQFSNSRSEMNVSTLELGDSALYLCASSFQAGETDTQYFGPGTRLTVL.

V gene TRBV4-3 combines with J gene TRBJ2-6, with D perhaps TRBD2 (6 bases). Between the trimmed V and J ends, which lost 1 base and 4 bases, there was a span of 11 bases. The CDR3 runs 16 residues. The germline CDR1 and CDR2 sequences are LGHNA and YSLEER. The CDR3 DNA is TGCGCCAGCAGCCAAGTGGGGGGTGTAGGGGCCAACGTCCTGACTTTC. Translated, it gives CASSQVGGVGANVLTF.

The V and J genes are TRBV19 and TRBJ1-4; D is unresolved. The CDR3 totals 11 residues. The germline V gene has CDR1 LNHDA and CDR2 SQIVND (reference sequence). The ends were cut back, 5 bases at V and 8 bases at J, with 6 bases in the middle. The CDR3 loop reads CASSESEKLFF. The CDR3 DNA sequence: TGTGCCAGTAGTGAAAGCGAAAAACTGTTTTTT. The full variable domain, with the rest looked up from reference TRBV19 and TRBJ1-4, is DGGITQSPKYLFRKEGQNVTLSCEQNLNHDAMYWYRQDPGQGLRLIYYSQIVNDFQKGDIAEGYSVSREKKESFPLTVTSAQKNPTAFYLCASSESEKLFFGSGTQLSVL.

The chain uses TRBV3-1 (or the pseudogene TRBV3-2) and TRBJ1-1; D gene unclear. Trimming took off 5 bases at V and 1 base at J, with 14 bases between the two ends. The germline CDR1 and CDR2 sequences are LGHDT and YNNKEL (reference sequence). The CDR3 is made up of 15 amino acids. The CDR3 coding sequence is TGTGCCAGCAGCGCCAAGCGACGAAAGAACACTGAAGCTTTCTTT. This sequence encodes CASSAKRRKNTEAFF.

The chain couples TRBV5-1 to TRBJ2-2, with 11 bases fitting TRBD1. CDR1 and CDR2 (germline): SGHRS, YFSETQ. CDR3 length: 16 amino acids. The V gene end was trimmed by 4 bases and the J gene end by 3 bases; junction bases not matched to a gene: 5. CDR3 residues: CASSPRDRGDTGELFF. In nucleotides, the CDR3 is TGCGCCAGCAGCCCCCGGGACAGGGGGGACACCGGGGAGCTGTTTTTT.

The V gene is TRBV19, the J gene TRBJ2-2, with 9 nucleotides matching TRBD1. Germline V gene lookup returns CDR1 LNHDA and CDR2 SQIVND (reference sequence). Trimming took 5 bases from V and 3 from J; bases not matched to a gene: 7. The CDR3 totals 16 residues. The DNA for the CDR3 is TGTGCCAGTAGTCTTCCGACAGGGGGGGACACCGGGGAGCTGTTTTTT. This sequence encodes CASSLPTGGDTGELFF.

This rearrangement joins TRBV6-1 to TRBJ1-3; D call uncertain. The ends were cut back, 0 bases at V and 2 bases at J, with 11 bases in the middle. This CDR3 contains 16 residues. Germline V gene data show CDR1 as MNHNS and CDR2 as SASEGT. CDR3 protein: CASSEAVEGPGNTIYF. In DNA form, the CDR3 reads TGTGCCAGCAGTGAAGCAGTGGAGGGTCCTGGAAACACCATATATTTT.

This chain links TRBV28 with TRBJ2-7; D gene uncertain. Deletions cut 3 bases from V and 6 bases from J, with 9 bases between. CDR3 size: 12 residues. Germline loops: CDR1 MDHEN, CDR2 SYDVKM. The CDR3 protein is CASSFGQLEQYF. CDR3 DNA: TGTGCCAGCAGTTTCGGCCAGCTCGAGCAGTACTTC. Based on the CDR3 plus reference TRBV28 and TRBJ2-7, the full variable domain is DVKVTQSSRYLVKRTGEKVFLECVQDMDHENMFWYRQDPGLGLRLIYFSYDVKMKEKGDIPEGYSVSREKKERFSLILESASTNQTSMYLCASSFGQLEQYFGPGTRLTVT.

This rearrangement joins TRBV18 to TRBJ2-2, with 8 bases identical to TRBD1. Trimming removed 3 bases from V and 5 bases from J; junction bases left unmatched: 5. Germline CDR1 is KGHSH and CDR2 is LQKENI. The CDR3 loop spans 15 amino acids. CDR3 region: CASSPDRGRTGELFF. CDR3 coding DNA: TGTGCCAGCTCACCCGACAGGGGAAGGACCGGGGAGCTGTTTTTT.

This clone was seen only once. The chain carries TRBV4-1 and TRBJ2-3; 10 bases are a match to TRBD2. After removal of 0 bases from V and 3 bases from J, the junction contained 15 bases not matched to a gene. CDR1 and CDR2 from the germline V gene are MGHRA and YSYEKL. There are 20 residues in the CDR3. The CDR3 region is CASSQDRGAKREGPTDTQYF. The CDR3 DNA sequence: TGCGCCAGCAGCCAAGATCGGGGGGCGAAGCGGGAGGGCCCTACAGATACGCAGTATTTT.

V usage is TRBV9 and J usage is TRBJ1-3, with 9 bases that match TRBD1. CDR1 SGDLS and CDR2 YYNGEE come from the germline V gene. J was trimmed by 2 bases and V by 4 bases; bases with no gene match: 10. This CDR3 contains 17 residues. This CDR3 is CASSTGGQGVTGNTIYF. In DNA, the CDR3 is TGTGCCAGCAGCACCGGGGGACAGGGAGTTACTGGAAACACCATATATTTT.

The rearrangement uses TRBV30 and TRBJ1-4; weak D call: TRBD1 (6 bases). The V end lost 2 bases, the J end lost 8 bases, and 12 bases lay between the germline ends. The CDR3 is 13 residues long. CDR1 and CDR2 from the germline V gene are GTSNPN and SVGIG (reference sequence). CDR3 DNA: TGTGCCTGGAGTCAGGGGCGACAGGAAAAACTGTTTTTT. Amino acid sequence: CAWSQGRQEKLFF.

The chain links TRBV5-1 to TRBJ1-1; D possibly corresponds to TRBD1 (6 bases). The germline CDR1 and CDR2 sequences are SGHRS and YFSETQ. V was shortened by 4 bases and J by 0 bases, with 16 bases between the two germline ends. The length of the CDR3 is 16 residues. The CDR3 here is CASSPHRQGLNTEAFF. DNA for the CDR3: TGCGCCAGCAGCCCCCACCGGCAGGGGCTGAACACTGAAGCTTTCTTT.

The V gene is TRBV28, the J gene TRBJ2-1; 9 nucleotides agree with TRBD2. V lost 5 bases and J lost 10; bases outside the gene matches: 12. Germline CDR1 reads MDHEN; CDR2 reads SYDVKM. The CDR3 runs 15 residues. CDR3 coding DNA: TGTGCCAGCAGTCACCCCGCCGGGACTAGCAGCGAGCAGTTCTTC. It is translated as CASSHPAGTSSEQFF.

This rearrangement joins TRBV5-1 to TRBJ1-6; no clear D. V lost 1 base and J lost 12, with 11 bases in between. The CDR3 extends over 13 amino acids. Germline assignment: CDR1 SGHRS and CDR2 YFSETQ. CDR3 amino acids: CASSLFGLEPLHF. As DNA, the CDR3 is TGCGCCAGCAGCTTGTTCGGGTTAGAACCCCTCCACTTT.

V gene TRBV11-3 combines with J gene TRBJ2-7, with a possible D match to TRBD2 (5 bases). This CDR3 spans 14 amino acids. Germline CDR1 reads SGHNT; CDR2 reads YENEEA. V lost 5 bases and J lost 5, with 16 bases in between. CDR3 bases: TGTGCCAGCAGCCGCACTAGGACTGGGGACGAGCAGTACTTC. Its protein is CASSRTRTGDEQYF.

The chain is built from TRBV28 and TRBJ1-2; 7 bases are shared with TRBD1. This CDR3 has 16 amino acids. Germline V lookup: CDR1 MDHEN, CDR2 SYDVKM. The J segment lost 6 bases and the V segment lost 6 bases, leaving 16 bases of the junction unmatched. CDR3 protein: CASSPGGGARLHGYTF. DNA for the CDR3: TGTGCCAGCAGCCCCGGAGGGGGCGCGAGGCTACATGGCTACACCTTC.

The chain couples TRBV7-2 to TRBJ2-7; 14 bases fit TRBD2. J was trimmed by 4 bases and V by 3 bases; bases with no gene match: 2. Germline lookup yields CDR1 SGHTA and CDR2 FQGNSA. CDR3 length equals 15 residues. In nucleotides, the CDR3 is TGTGCCAGCAGCTTTGGGACTAGCGGGAGTTACGAGCAGTACTTC. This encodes CASSFGTSGSYEQYF.

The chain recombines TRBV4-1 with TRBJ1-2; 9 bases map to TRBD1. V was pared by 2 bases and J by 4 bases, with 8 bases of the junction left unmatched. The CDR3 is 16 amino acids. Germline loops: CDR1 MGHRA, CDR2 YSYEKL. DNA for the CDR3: TGCGCCAGCAGCCAATACCCGGGACAGGGAGGCTATGGCTACACCTTC. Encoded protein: CASSQYPGQGGYGYTF.

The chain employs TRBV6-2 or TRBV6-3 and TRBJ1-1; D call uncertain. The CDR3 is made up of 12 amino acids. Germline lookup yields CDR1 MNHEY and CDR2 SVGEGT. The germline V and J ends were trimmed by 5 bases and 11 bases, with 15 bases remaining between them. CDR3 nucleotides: TGTGCCAGCAGTGAGGGTGGTTTGCGGGCTTTCTTT. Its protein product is CASSEGGLRAFF.

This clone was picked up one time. For the CDR3, the DNA is TGTGCCACCAGCAGACGGACAGGGTCCACATTTAACTATGGCTACACCTTC. It yields the protein CATSRRTGSTFNYGYTF. The V call is TRBV15, the J call TRBJ1-2; 8 bases align to TRBD1. Germline-derived CDR1 and CDR2 are LNHNV and YYDKDF (reference sequence). The CDR3 loop spans 17 amino acids. The V segment lost 2 bases and the J segment 1 base; nucleotides outside the gene matches: 9.